Given below is one T cell receptor beta chain in context. Germline CDR1 LGHNA, CDR2 YNFKEQ. Trimming at V came to 0 bases and at J to 5 bases, leaving 10 bases not matched to a gene. This CDR3 spans 18 amino acids. This entry comes from a study of chemoradiotherapy in HPV16-positive cancers. Generated by immunoSEQ multiplex PCR, the TCRdb table keeps only in-frame clones and is missing some. The top ten hold around 3.8% of the sample, which has 7,000 or so clones, roughly 89% seen once. This clonotype originated in a human donor with HPV-associated anogenital cancer. J is TRBJ2-3 and V is TRBV4-2, with 11 bases matching TRBD2. Sampling was carried out from a patient who underwent chemoradiotherapy. CDR3 residues: CASSQDLMIAGGKDTQYF. The CDR3 coding sequence is TGTGCCAGCAGCCAAGATCTAATGATAGCGGGAGGGAAAGATACGCAGTATTTT.